This note documents a single T cell receptor (beta chain) sequence. Other DNA sequences of this sample code for an identical CDR3. The record originates from a study of blood T cell repertoires in COVID-19. Study at large: The samples span acute and convalescent COVID-19 from the United States, Italy and Spain. PBMCs, B-cell-depleted T cells, or T cells provided the cDNA or gDNA that made up the material.

Authors' methods: Reference gene primer amplification gave estimated nucleated cell counts. Method: immunoSEQ multiplex PCR; TCRdb's copy keeps in-frame clones and lacks some. V, J and clone size derive from that table, while D and trimming were established from the DNA sequence. This sample has some 190,000 clones; 85% to 90% occur once, and the top ten carry approximately 4.5%. This CDR3 comprises 13 residues. Germline assignment: CDR1 LNHNV and CDR2 YYDKDF (reference sequence). V gave up 1 base and J gave up 1 base, with 4 bases separating them. The TCR was taken from a human donor in a cohort sampled during active COVID-19. Sequenced: peripheral blood. This rearrangement joins TRBV15 to TRBJ1-1, with D uncertain. CDR3 in DNA: TGTGCCACCAGCAGAGCAGGGAACACTGAAGCTTTCTTT. Protein product: CATSRAGNTEAFF.